The 14 T cell receptor beta chains presented below share a single source sample, sequenced in a study of technical replicates of blood from a few donors. TCRdb's table, derived via immunoSEQ multiplex PCR, lists solely in-frame clones and lacks some. The data hold 75,000 to 100,000 clones, with around 95% observed a single time. The sequenced sample consisted of T cells isolated from PBMCs. The source of these receptors is a human donor in good health.

The chain links TRBV7-9 to TRBJ1-1; a possible D gene is TRBD1 (5 bases). Germline CDR1 SEHNR, CDR2 FQNEAQ (reference sequence). V shed 6 bases and J shed 0 bases, with 17 bases lying between them. The CDR3 sequence is 16 residues long. The CDR3 bases are TGTGCCAGCAGGGGGGGACCGAGAAAGATGAACACTGAAGCTTTCTTT. It specifies CASRGGPRKMNTEAFF.

This chain uses TRBV5-6 with TRBJ2-5, with TRBD2 identical over 7 bases. Germline V CDR1 and CDR2: SGHDT, YYEEEE. V dropped 2 bases and J dropped 2; count of bases not matched to a gene: 3. The CDR3 sequence is 14 residues long. CDR3 DNA sequence: TGTGCCAGCAGCTTCTGGACTAGTCAAGAGACCCAGTACTTC. Protein sequence: CASSFWTSQETQYF.

J is TRBJ1-1 and V is TRBV14; D is undetermined. CDR1 is SGHDN, CDR2 FVKESK, per germline. V was trimmed by 2 bases and J by 1 base, leaving 8 bases between them. There are 14 residues in the CDR3. The CDR3 DNA follows: TGTGCCAGCAGCCAATTTAATCGGAACACTGAAGCTTTCTTT. This sequence encodes CASSQFNRNTEAFF.

The chain couples TRBV4-1 to TRBJ2-7, with TRBD1 identical over 11 bases. The germline V gene has CDR1 MGHRA and CDR2 YSYEKL. The CDR3 runs to 15 residues. V shed 7 bases and J 5 bases; nucleotides not matched to a gene: 10. Written as DNA, the CDR3 is TGCGCCAGCAACCAGGGACAGGGGGTGGCAGACGAGCAGTACTTC. It specifies CASNQGQGVADEQYF.

V usage is TRBV11-2 and J usage is TRBJ2-1; D uncertain. The V gene lost 4 bases and the J gene lost 5 bases, with 15 bases spanning the gap. The CDR3 consists of 15 residues. Germline CDR1 is SGHAT and CDR2 is FQNNGV. The CDR3 loop reads CASSSPFLADNEQFF. In DNA form, the CDR3 reads TGTGCCAGCAGCTCCCCGTTCCTTGCGGACAATGAGCAGTTCTTC.

V usage is TRBV7-9 and J usage is TRBJ2-7; 8 bases align to TRBD1. Germline V gene data show CDR1 as SEHNR and CDR2 as FQNEAQ (reference sequence). The CDR3 runs to 14 residues. V shed 2 bases and J 4 bases; nucleotides not matched to a gene: 4. DNA for the CDR3: TGTGCCAGCAGCTTATCAGGGGGCGCGTACGAGCAGTACTTC. This sequence encodes CASSLSGGAYEQYF.

The chain uses TRBV7-2 and TRBJ2-7; TRBD2 matches 11 bases. The CDR3 is 17 residues long. Germline V gives CDR1 SGHTA, CDR2 FQGNSA. The V gene end was trimmed by 5 bases and the J gene end by 6 bases; junction bases not matched to a gene: 15. The CDR3 bases are TGTGCCAGCAGCCCCCTGCCCGGGACTAGCGGAGCAGGCGAGCAGTACTTC. Translated: CASSPLPGTSGAGEQYF.

The V call is TRBV9, the J call TRBJ2-5; the D gene is possibly TRBD2 (6 bases). Trimming pared 1 base from V and 4 bases from J, leaving 8 bases between. The germline CDR1 and CDR2 sequences are SGDLS and YYNGEE. The CDR3 is made up of 13 amino acids. CDR3 nucleotide sequence: TGTGCCAGCAGCGTACGGGGAGGAGAGACCCAGTACTTC. It is translated as CASSVRGGETQYF. Full variable domain (rest looked up from reference TRBV9 and TRBJ2-5): DSGVTQTPKHLITATGQRVTLRCSPRSGDLSVYWYQQSLDQGLQFLIQYYNGEERAKGNILERFSAQQFPDLHSELNLSSLELGDSALYFCASSVRGGETQYFGPGTRLLVL.

V usage is TRBV28 and J usage is TRBJ2-7; possible D gene TRBD2, 5 bases. This CDR3 comprises 16 residues. CDR1 and CDR2 from the germline V gene are MDHEN and SYDVKM. V was trimmed by 4 bases and J by 1 base, leaving 17 bases between them. CDR3 sequence: CASSSLTSPPSYEQYF. The CDR3 DNA follows: TGTGCCAGCAGTTCCCTTACTAGTCCCCCTTCCTACGAGCAGTACTTC.

This chain connects TRBV6-4 to TRBJ2-2; weak D call: TRBD1 (5 bases). With 7 bases removed from V and 1 base from J, the gap between germline ends came to 25 bases. Germline V gene lookup returns CDR1 MRHNA and CDR2 SNTAGT. The CDR3 is 19 residues long. The CDR3 sequence: CASTLNPAPGHLNTGELFF. Here the CDR3 DNA reads TGTGCCAGCACCCTTAACCCGGCCCCCGGACACCTGAACACCGGGGAGCTGTTTTTT.

For the CDR3, the DNA is TGTGCCAGCAGTGGGAGACAGTTCACAGATACGCAGTATTTT. Protein sequence: CASSGRQFTDTQYF. The V call is TRBV25-1, the J call TRBJ2-3; possible D gene TRBD1, 5 bases. The V and J ends lost 4 bases and 2 bases respectively, with 10 bases between them. The CDR3 consists of 14 residues. The germline CDR1 and CDR2 sequences are MGHDK and SYGVNS.

This chain uses TRBV7-2 with TRBJ2-2, with D perhaps TRBD1 (5 bases). Germline V gene data show CDR1 as SGHTA and CDR2 as FQGNSA. The CDR3 contains 15 residues. V was trimmed by 5 bases and J by 1 base, leaving 11 bases between them. CDR3 in amino acids: CASSRRQMNTGELFF. For the CDR3, the DNA is TGTGCCAGCAGCCGCCGACAGATGAACACCGGGGAGCTGTTTTTT.

The rearrangement links TRBV30 to TRBJ2-1; tentatively, D is TRBD2 (5 bases). Between the trimmed V and J ends, which lost 5 bases and 9 bases, there was a span of 14 bases. The CDR3 has 12 residues. Germline V lookup: CDR1 GTSNPN, CDR2 SVGIG (reference sequence). CDR3 sequence: CAWARASGEQFF. The DNA of the CDR3 is TGTGCCTGGGCGAGGGCTTCAGGTGAGCAGTTCTTC.

The chain employs TRBV28 and TRBJ2-7; the match to TRBD1 covers 7 bases. The CDR3 consists of 13 residues. The germline V gene has CDR1 MDHEN and CDR2 SYDVKM. J gave up 6 bases and V 3 bases, and 5 bases lay outside the gene matches. The CDR3 DNA sequence: TGTGCCAGCAGTTTCAGGGGGTCCGGCGAGCAGTACTTC. This codes for CASSFRGSGEQYF.